The rows below give T cell receptor beta chains drawn from one sample of a study of T-cell reconstitution after alpha-beta-depleted transplantation in children. TCRdb passed the PCR reads through MiXCR, listing each CDR3 protein once. The repertoire includes approximately 290,000 distinct CDR3 sequences, around 10% of them detected once, and about 20% sits in the top ten. The sample in question was peripheral blood, obtained 180 days after TCRalphabeta/CD19-depleted stem cell transplant. The receptor source for this set is a male patient aged 2-15 years who had a stem cell transplant for chronic granulomatous disease, so the T cells may come from the graft donor. Both conserved end residues are part of each CDR3. Each record gives: CDR3 DNA, CDR3 protein, J gene, clone size, D gene, V gene. A D gene is named only where the DNA matches it firmly. The size field reads once, few, many, or a class for an expanded clone.

TGCAGTGCTAGAGTATTAGCGGGCGGCGGTACCTCCTACAATGAGCAGTTCTTC CSARVLAGGGTSYNEQFF TRBJ2-1 many TRBD2 TRBV20-1
TGTGCCAGCAGCTTGTCTCGAAATCAAGAGACCCAGTACTTC CASSLSRNQETQYF TRBJ2-5 many - TRBV7-2
TGCAGCGTAAAGGCTAGCGGGATCCACGAGCAGTACTTC CSVKASGIHEQYF TRBJ2-7 many TRBD2 TRBV29-1
TGCAGTGCTAGAGATTATAAGGGGGGCTCATACAATGAGCAGTTCTTC CSARDYKGGSYNEQFF TRBJ2-1 many - TRBV20-1
TGTGCCAGCAGCCCCGGGACAGGGACTGAAGCTTTCTTT CASSPGTGTEAFF TRBJ1-1 many TRBD1 TRBV7-3
TGCAGTGCTAGTTGGGGTCGGAACAATGAGCAGTTCTTC CSASWGRNNEQFF TRBJ2-1 many - TRBV20-1
TGTGCCAGCTCACCTACCCCCTACAATGAGCAGTTCTTC CASSPTPYNEQFF TRBJ2-1 many - TRBV7-8
TGTGCCAGCAGCTTATCGCCCCTACAAGAGACCCAGTACTTC CASSLSPLQETQYF TRBJ2-5 many - TRBV7-2
TGTGCCAGCAGCCACTCAGGGGGGACCGGGGAGCTGTTTTTT CASSHSGGTGELFF TRBJ2-2 many - TRBV7-9
TGTGCCAGCAGCTTATCTTGGGGACAGGGTGCCAATGAGCAGTTCTTC CASSLSWGQGANEQFF TRBJ2-1 many TRBD1 TRBV7-3
TGTGCCAGCAGCCAACTAAGCGGGGGGAATCAAGAGACCCAGTACTTC CASSQLSGGNQETQYF TRBJ2-5 many TRBD2 TRBV4-2
TGTGCCAGCAGTTTGGGGACAGGGGCAGGAAACACCATATATTTT CASSLGTGAGNTIYF TRBJ1-3 many TRBD1 TRBV28
TGCAGCGTTGAGACGCGGGCAGGCTATGAGCAGTTCTTC CSVETRAGYEQFF TRBJ2-1 many - TRBV29-1
TGTGCCAGCAGCTTGCGGGAACATGAGCAGTTCTTC CASSLREHEQFF TRBJ2-1 many - TRBV7-2
TGTGCCAGCTTCACAAGCTCCTACGAGCAGTACTTC CASFTSSYEQYF TRBJ2-7 many - TRBV27
TGTGCCAGCAGCCAAGAAATAGCGGGGGCTAGCACAGATACGCAGTATTTT CASSQEIAGASTDTQYF TRBJ2-3 many TRBD2 TRBV4-2